Presented here are 5 T cell receptor beta chains from one specimen sequenced in a study of T-cell memory formation after mild COVID-19. MiXCR, run by TCRdb on the 5' RACE reads, gives a single entry per CDR3 protein. Of about 340,000 distinct CDR3 sequences in the sample, around 21% were seen once. Sequencing was carried out using PBMCs or a T cell subset sorted from them (not recorded which). Receptors were obtained from an adult woman who had mild COVID-19 (a few samples of this study predate the infection). Cell type and time point are not known.

The chain combines TRBV7-9 with TRBJ2-7, with TRBD2 matching 12 bases. The CDR3 consists of 16 residues. The ends lost 4 bases at V and 0 bases at J; junction bases unmatched: 4. The germline gives CDR1 SEHNR, CDR2 FQNEAQ (reference sequence). The CDR3 loop is CASSSEGLAGSYEQYF. CDR3 bases: TGTGCCAGCAGCTCTGAGGGACTAGCGGGCTCCTACGAGCAGTACTTC.

This clonotype appeared a few times. The V call is TRBV7-9, the J call TRBJ2-5; 7 bases are a match to TRBD2. The CDR3 consists of 15 residues. Germline V gives CDR1 SEHNR, CDR2 FQNEAQ (reference sequence). J was trimmed by 5 bases and V by 5 bases; bases with no gene match: 11. In DNA form, the CDR3 reads TGTGCCAGCAGCCCCAGACTAGCCCCATGGGAGACCCAGTACTTC. Amino acid sequence: CASSPRLAPWETQYF.

This clonotype was seen ten or more times. This chain links TRBV5-1 with TRBJ1-2, with D unclear. Deletions cut 4 bases from V and 1 base from J, with 5 bases between. Germline V gene sequence: CDR1 SGHRS, CDR2 YFSETQ. The CDR3 sequence is 12 residues long. The CDR3 is CASSVNNYGYTF. The CDR3, as DNA: TGCGCCAGCAGCGTAAATAACTATGGCTACACCTTC.

This clonotype showed up many times. The genes are TRBV2 and TRBJ2-1; 7 bases fit TRBD2. The ends lost 4 bases at V and 9 bases at J; junction bases unmatched: 3. CDR1 SNHLY and CDR2 FYNNEI come from the germline V gene. The CDR3 runs 12 residues. The CDR3 reads CASSGLAFEQFF. In DNA form, the CDR3 reads TGTGCCAGCAGTGGACTAGCATTTGAGCAGTTCTTC.

There are many counts of this clonotype. This chain uses TRBV5-1 with TRBJ2-3; 7 nucleotides match TRBD1. Trimming removed 3 bases from V and 2 bases from J; junction bases left unmatched: 3. There are 14 residues in the CDR3. Germline-derived CDR1 and CDR2 are SGHRS and YFSETQ. The CDR3 DNA sequence: TGCGCCAGCAGCTGGGGACAGAACACAGATACGCAGTATTTT. Amino acid sequence: CASSWGQNTDTQYF.